This T cell receptor beta chain was obtained from a study of beta chain features in type 1 diabetes. The CDR3 is 13 amino acids. The V and J ends lost 3 bases and 2 bases respectively, with 7 bases between them. Germline V CDR1 and CDR2: SGHTA, FQGNSA. Study-level findings and limits: TCRB CDR3 length was moderately but significantly reduced in all four CD4+ subsets of Type 1 diabetes patients.

Every isolated RNA sample was fully reverse transcribed, so sequencing captured expressed TCRB transcripts. Clones were sequenced by immunoSEQ multiplex PCR, and TCRdb holds only the in-frame ones, with some missing. Here the sample spans a few hundred thousand clones, around 9.6% being singletons. This clone has more than one count but fewer than ten. Its specificity is not known. Sorting based on CD45RO/CCR7/CD25/CD127/CD95/CD27 separated CD4+ naive, central memory, regulatory and stem cell-like memory cells. The sequenced sample consisted of central memory CD4+ T cells from blood. The source is a young man with type 1 diabetes. The J gene is TRBJ2-5, the V gene TRBV7-2; no definite D call. The chain's CDR3 is CASSFQPQETQYF. The CDR3 nucleotides are TGTGCCAGCAGCTTCCAGCCTCAAGAGACCCAGTACTTC. Full variable domain (missing parts from reference TRBV7-2 and TRBJ2-5): GAGVSQSPSNKVTEKGKDVELRCDPISGHTALYWYRQSLGQGLEFLIYFQGNSAPDKSGLPSDRFSAERTGGSVSTLTIQRTQQEDSAVYLCASSFQPQETQYFGPGTRLLVL.